This T cell receptor beta chain was profiled in a study of OX40 agonist ivuxolimab in advanced cancers. In the study overall: Among those enrolled, mean age was about 63 years (range about 23 to 90) and about 79% were male.

About this clone: The antigen remains unidentified.

Sequencing used immunoSEQ multiplex PCR; TCRdb keeps in-frame clones, though not all of them. The profile shows approximately 90,000 clones, around 88% of them singletons. Study-wide findings and caveats: Determination of antigen specificity was not performed for the expanded peripheral T cells.

Autoimmune disease history or systemic immunosuppression disqualified patients. The sample was CD4+ or CD8+ T cells sorted from blood, taken in a trial of the OX40 agonist ivuxolimab. This clonotype originated in an adult with an advanced solid tumor such as melanoma, head and neck, liver or kidney cancer.

The CDR3 reads CASSLPRGDYGYTF. The CDR3 DNA sequence: TGTGCCAGCAGCTTGCCCCGAGGCGACTATGGCTACACCTTC. The V call is TRBV5-4, the J call TRBJ1-2; no reliable D call. This CDR3 contains 14 residues. The V end lost 1 base, the J end lost 3 bases, and 10 bases lay between the germline ends. In germline, CDR1 is SGHNT, CDR2 YYREEE (reference sequence). The entire variable domain, with the rest obtained from reference TRBV5-4 and TRBJ1-2, is as follows: ETGVTQSPTHLIKTRGQQVTLRCSSQSGHNTVSWYQQALGQGPQFIFQYYREEENGRGNFPPRFSGLQFPNYSSELNVNALELDDSALYLCASSLPRGDYGYTFGSGTRLTVV.